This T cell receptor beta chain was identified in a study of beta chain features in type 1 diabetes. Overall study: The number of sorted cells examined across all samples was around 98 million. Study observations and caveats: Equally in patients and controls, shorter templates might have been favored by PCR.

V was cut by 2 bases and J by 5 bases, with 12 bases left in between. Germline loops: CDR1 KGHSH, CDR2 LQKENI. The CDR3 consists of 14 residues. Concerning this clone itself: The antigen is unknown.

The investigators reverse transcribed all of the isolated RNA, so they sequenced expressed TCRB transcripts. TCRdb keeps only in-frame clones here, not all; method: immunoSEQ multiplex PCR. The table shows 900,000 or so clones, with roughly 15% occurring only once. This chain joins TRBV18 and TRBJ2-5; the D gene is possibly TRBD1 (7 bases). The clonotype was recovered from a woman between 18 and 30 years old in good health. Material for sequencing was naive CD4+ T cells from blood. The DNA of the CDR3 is TGTGCCAGCTCACCAGTACAGGGGAGGGAGACCCAGTACTTC. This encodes CASSPVQGRETQYF.